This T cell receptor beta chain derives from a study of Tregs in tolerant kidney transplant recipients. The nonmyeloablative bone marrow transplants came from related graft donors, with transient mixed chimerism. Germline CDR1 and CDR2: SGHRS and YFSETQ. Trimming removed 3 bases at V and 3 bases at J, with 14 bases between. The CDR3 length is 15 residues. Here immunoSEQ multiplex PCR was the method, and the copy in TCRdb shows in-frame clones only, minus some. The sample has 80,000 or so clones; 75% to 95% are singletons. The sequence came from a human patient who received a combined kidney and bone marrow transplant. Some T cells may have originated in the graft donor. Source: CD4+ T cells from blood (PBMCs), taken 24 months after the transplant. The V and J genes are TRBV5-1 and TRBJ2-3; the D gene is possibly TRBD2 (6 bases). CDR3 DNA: TGCGCCAGCAGCTCCATGCGGGGCGGTACAGATACGCAGTATTTT. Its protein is CASSSMRGGTDTQYF.